This T cell receptor beta chain stems from a study of T-cell memory formation after mild COVID-19. V was pared by 0 bases and J by 10 bases, with 12 bases of the junction left unmatched. The V gene's germline CDR1 is SGHRS and CDR2 YFSETQ. The CDR3 spans 17 residues. This clonotype was counted between two and nine times. TCRdb re-called the 5' RACE reads through MiXCR, storing one row per CDR3 protein. The data contain some 440,000 distinct CDR3 sequences, roughly 23% of them seen just once; the ten biggest clones take up about 12%. The chain couples TRBV5-1 to TRBJ1-6; TRBD1 aligns across 8 bases. The receptor was isolated from an adult woman who had mild COVID-19 (a few samples of this study predate the infection). Cell type and time point are not known. Input material: PBMCs or a T cell subset sorted from them (not recorded which). CDR3 nucleotides: TGCGCCAGCAGCTTGGGTATCGACAGGGGCCTAGGGTCACCCCTCCACTTT. Translating it yields CASSLGIDRGLGSPLHF.